A selection of T cell receptor beta chains follows, all from one sample in a study of shared clonotypes between healthy human individuals. The method was immunoSEQ multiplex PCR; TCRdb's version includes in-frame clones alone and lacks a portion of them. The sample lists a few hundred thousand clones; around 76% were seen once. The sample taken for sequencing was PBMCs. All receptors come from a woman between 40 and 50 years old in good health. Some clones in this sample may be carry-over from other donors' samples. The CDR3 runs from the conserved cysteine through the conserved F or W. The order of the fields is V gene, J gene, D gene, clone size, CDR3 protein, CDR3 DNA. D genes are given only for firm matches. Clone size, where shown, is once, few, many, or a class for clones that have expanded.

V: TRBV5-6
J: TRBJ2-3
D: TRBD2
size: NA
CDR3: CASSLALAGGTDTQYF
DNA: TGTGCCAGCAGCTTGGCCCTAGCGGGCGGGACAGATACGCAGTATTTT

V: TRBV11-2
J: TRBJ2-7
D: TRBD2
size: NA
CDR3: CASSLRTITGTTGYEQYF
DNA: TGTGCCAGCAGCTTAAGGACCATAACCGGGACTACTGGATACGAGCAGTACTTC

V: TRBV5-4
J: TRBJ2-2
D: TRBD1
size: NA
CDR3: CASSWDRGGNTGELFF
DNA: TGTGCCAGCAGCTGGGACAGGGGCGGGAACACCGGGGAGCTGTTTTTT

V: TRBV7-9
J: TRBJ1-3
D: NA
size: few
CDR3: CASSSGLSGNTIYF
DNA: TGTGCCAGCAGCTCGGGACTCTCTGGAAACACCATATATTTT

V: TRBV5-1
J: TRBJ1-5
D: NA
size: NA
CDR3: CASSLESGDQPQHF
DNA: TGCGCCAGCAGCTTGGAGTCAGGGGATCAGCCCCAGCATTTT

V: TRBV13
J: TRBJ2-3
D: TRBD2
size: NA
CDR3: CASSPRLADSTDTQYF
DNA: TGTGCCAGCAGCCCGAGACTAGCGGATAGCACAGATACGCAGTATTTT

V: TRBV4-1
J: TRBJ1-2
D: NA
size: NA
CDR3: CASSQIGMGAGGYTF
DNA: TGCGCCAGCAGCCAAATAGGGATGGGCGCAGGTGGCTACACCTTC

V: TRBV12-5
J: TRBJ2-5
D: NA
size: NA
CDR3: CASGLEQGMRNGGTQYF
DNA: TGTGCTAGTGGTTTGGAGCAGGGGATGCGTAACGGCGGGACCCAGTACTTC

V: TRBV6-6
J: TRBJ1-2
D: TRBD1
size: NA
CDR3: CASSYRDRATYGYTF
DNA: TGTGCCAGCAGTTACCGGGACAGGGCAACCTATGGCTACACCTTC

V: TRBV28
J: TRBJ1-1
D: NA
size: NA
CDR3: CASSLRQGRAFF
DNA: TGTGCCAGCAGTTTACGGCAGGGGCGTGCTTTCTTT

V: TRBV13
J: TRBJ2-7
D: TRBD2
size: NA
CDR3: CASSAGTSGRYEQYF
DNA: TGTGCCAGCAGCGCCGGGACTAGCGGGAGATACGAGCAGTACTTC

V: TRBV30
J: TRBJ2-2
D: NA
size: NA
CDR3: CAWSVMAVNTGELFF
DNA: TGTGCCTGGAGTGTAATGGCAGTGAACACCGGGGAGCTGTTTTTT

V: TRBV18
J: TRBJ2-2
D: NA
size: NA
CDR3: CASSPVAGELFF
DNA: TGTGCCAGCTCACCTGTGGCCGGGGAGCTGTTTTTT

V: TRBV4-1
J: TRBJ2-7
D: TRBD1
size: many
CDR3: CASSQAAQGADEQYF
DNA: TGCGCCAGCAGCCAAGCGGCACAGGGGGCTGACGAGCAGTACTTC

V: TRBV19
J: TRBJ2-2
D: NA
size: NA
CDR3: CASSRVVNTGELFF
DNA: TGTGCCAGCTCTAGGGTCGTGAACACCGGGGAGCTGTTTTTT

V: TRBV23-1
J: TRBJ2-5
D: NA
size: NA
CDR3: CASSPEQTQYF
DNA: TGCGCCAGCAGCCCAGAGCAGACCCAGTACTTC

V: TRBV6-1
J: TRBJ1-1
D: NA
size: few
CDR3: CASSPPPETEAFF
DNA: TGTGCCAGCAGTCCCCCACCCGAAACTGAAGCTTTCTTT

V: TRBV6-6
J: TRBJ1-3
D: NA
size: NA
CDR3: CASGQNTIYF
DNA: TGTGCCAGCGGACAAAACACCATATATTTT

V: TRBV5-1
J: TRBJ1-2
D: NA
size: NA
CDR3: CASSPEVGASGYTF
DNA: TGCGCCAGCAGCCCGGAGGTCGGGGCGTCAGGCTACACCTTC

V: TRBV29-1
J: TRBJ2-7
D: NA
size: NA
CDR3: CSVQGTSSYEQYF
DNA: TGCAGCGTTCAGGGCACCAGCTCCTACGAGCAGTACTTC

V: TRBV19
J: TRBJ2-1
D: TRBD2
size: NA
CDR3: CASSRTSDHNEQFF
DNA: TGTGCCAGTAGTAGGACTAGCGACCACAATGAGCAGTTCTTC

V: TRBV27
J: TRBJ2-1
D: TRBD2
size: NA
CDR3: CASSLTGGSYNEQFF
DNA: TGTGCCAGCAGTTTAACGGGGGGCTCCTACAATGAGCAGTTCTTC

V: TRBV7-8
J: TRBJ2-5
D: NA
size: NA
CDR3: CASSLVVQETQYF
DNA: TGTGCCAGCAGCTTGGTAGTGCAAGAGACCCAGTACTTC

V: TRBV18
J: TRBJ2-7
D: NA
size: NA
CDR3: CASSPTPQGQLGQYF
DNA: TGTGCCAGCTCGCCGACTCCACAGGGCCAGCTCGGGCAGTACTTC

V: TRBV5-4
J: TRBJ2-2
D: TRBD1
size: NA
CDR3: CASSRQGAAGELFF
DNA: TGTGCCAGCAGCAGACAGGGGGCGGCCGGGGAGCTGTTTTTT

V: TRBV27
J: TRBJ2-1
D: NA
size: NA
CDR3: CASSLRRGFNEQFF
DNA: TGTGCCAGCAGTTTGAGGAGGGGCTTCAATGAGCAGTTCTTC

V: TRBV19
J: TRBJ2-4
D: TRBD2
size: once
CDR3: CASSRPVGRVAKNIQYF
DNA: TGTGCCAGTAGTCGACCAGTGGGGAGGGTAGCCAAAAACATTCAGTACTTC

V: TRBV5-4
J: TRBJ2-5
D: TRBD1
size: NA
CDR3: CASSSTGEGETQYF
DNA: TGTGCCAGCAGCTCCACAGGGGAAGGGGAGACCCAGTACTTC

V: TRBV2
J: TRBJ2-7
D: TRBD1
size: NA
CDR3: CASSAVQGARGEQYF
DNA: TGTGCCAGCAGTGCTGTTCAGGGGGCGCGGGGCGAGCAGTACTTC

V: TRBV5-1
J: TRBJ1-1
D: NA
size: NA
CDR3: CASSGQTMNTEAFF
DNA: TGCGCCAGCAGTGGACAGACAATGAACACTGAAGCTTTCTTT

V: TRBV30
J: TRBJ2-7
D: TRBD1
size: NA
CDR3: CAWAKGLQGGYEQYF
DNA: TGTGCCTGGGCAAAGGGCTTACAGGGGGGATACGAGCAGTACTTC

V: TRBV7-8
J: TRBJ1-4
D: NA
size: NA
CDR3: CASSLFRGQGEKLFF
DNA: TGTGCCAGCAGCTTGTTTCGGGGTCAAGGTGAAAAACTGTTTTTT

V: TRBV7-2
J: TRBJ2-7
D: TRBD2
size: NA
CDR3: CASSLAGLAGEPGYF
DNA: TGTGCCAGCAGCTTAGCGGGTCTAGCGGGAGAACCAGGGTACTTC

V: TRBV30
J: TRBJ2-5
D: TRBD1
size: once
CDR3: CACVPGTGPRETQYF
DNA: TGTGCCTGCGTTCCCGGGACAGGTCCAAGGGAGACCCAGTACTTC

V: TRBV4-2
J: TRBJ1-1
D: NA
size: few
CDR3: CASSHRESTEAFF
DNA: TGTGCCAGCAGCCATCGGGAGTCCACTGAAGCTTTCTTT

V: TRBV5-6
J: TRBJ1-2
D: NA
size: NA
CDR3: CASDRYLDYGYTF
DNA: TGTGCCAGCGATAGGTATCTTGACTATGGCTACACCTTC

V: TRBV5-1
J: TRBJ2-3
D: NA
size: NA
CDR3: CASRRTSGENTDTQYF
DNA: TGCGCCAGCAGGCGGACCTCGGGGGAGAACACAGATACGCAGTATTTT

V: TRBV19
J: TRBJ2-3
D: NA
size: once
CDR3: CASSSDTTDTQYF
DNA: TGTGCCAGTAGTTCGGACACCACAGATACGCAGTATTTT

V: TRBV27
J: TRBJ1-1
D: TRBD1
size: NA
CDR3: CASSFSTGDTEAFF
DNA: TGTGCCAGCAGTTTTTCGACAGGGGACACTGAAGCTTTCTTT

V: TRBV2
J: TRBJ1-2
D: NA
size: few
CDR3: CASSERTAGYTF
DNA: TGTGCCAGCAGTGAACGGACGGCTGGCTACACCTTC

V: TRBV28
J: TRBJ1-5
D: NA
size: NA
CDR3: CASSLGGLNNQPQHF
DNA: TGTGCCAGCAGTTTGGGGGGACTAAACAATCAGCCCCAGCATTTT

V: TRBV7-2
J: TRBJ2-1
D: TRBD2
size: once
CDR3: CASSLALREAYNEQFF
DNA: TGTGCCAGCAGCTTAGCATTGCGGGAGGCCTACAATGAGCAGTTCTTC

V: TRBV4-1
J: TRBJ2-5
D: NA
size: NA
CDR3: CASSQGVGGVVQETQYF
DNA: TGCGCCAGCAGCCAAGGGGTTGGGGGAGTAGTCCAAGAGACCCAGTACTTC

V: TRBV7-2
J: TRBJ2-7
D: NA
size: NA
CDR3: CASSWGAFEQYF
DNA: TGTGCCAGCAGCTGGGGGGCGTTTGAGCAGTACTTC

V: TRBV13
J: TRBJ2-1
D: TRBD2
size: NA
CDR3: CASSLEMGTNNEQFF
DNA: TGTGCCAGCAGCTTAGAGATGGGGACTAACAATGAGCAGTTCTTC

V: TRBV5-4
J: TRBJ2-5
D: TRBD2
size: NA
CDR3: CASSLGSGRAQETQYF
DNA: TGTGCCAGCAGCTTGGGTAGCGGGAGGGCCCAAGAGACCCAGTACTTC

V: TRBV11-2
J: TRBJ2-1
D: TRBD2
size: NA
CDR3: CASRPGLAGAEQFF
DNA: TGTGCCAGCCGCCCCGGACTAGCGGGGGCAGAGCAGTTCTTC

V: TRBV5-4
J: TRBJ2-3
D: TRBD2
size: NA
CDR3: CASSELLAGDGTDTQYF
DNA: TGTGCCAGCAGCGAGCTACTAGCGGGAGATGGCACAGATACGCAGTATTTT

V: TRBV15
J: TRBJ2-3
D: NA
size: NA
CDR3: CATSRAQRSYTDTQYF
DNA: TGTGCCACCAGCAGAGCTCAGCGGAGCTACACAGATACGCAGTATTTT

V: TRBV28
J: TRBJ1-5
D: NA
size: NA
CDR3: CASSLPPRYSNQPQHF
DNA: TGTGCCAGCAGTTTACCCCCTAGGTATAGCAATCAGCCCCAGCATTTT

V: TRBV5-1
J: TRBJ2-1
D: NA
size: NA
CDR3: CASSHEAAGNEQFF
DNA: TGCGCCAGCAGCCACGAGGCTGCCGGCAATGAGCAGTTCTTC

V: TRBV18
J: TRBJ1-2
D: NA
size: NA
CDR3: CASRPGQLANYGYTF
DNA: TGTGCCAGCAGACCAGGACAGTTAGCTAACTATGGCTACACCTTC

V: TRBV6-6
J: TRBJ2-3
D: TRBD2
size: few
CDR3: CASTNGGSADTQYF
DNA: TGTGCCAGCACCAACGGGGGGAGTGCAGATACGCAGTATTTT

V: TRBV18
J: TRBJ2-5
D: NA
size: NA
CDR3: CASSPVLETQYF
DNA: TGTGCCAGCTCACCAGTCTTGGAGACCCAGTACTTC

V: TRBV2
J: TRBJ2-7
D: NA
size: NA
CDR3: CASSARGGPSEADSYEQYF
DNA: TGTGCCAGCAGCGCCCGCGGGGGCCCCTCCGAGGCGGACTCCTACGAGCAGTACTTC

V: TRBV25-1
J: TRBJ2-1
D: TRBD2
size: NA
CDR3: CASSDPGGYNEQFF
DNA: TGTGCCAGCAGTGACCCGGGAGGCTACAATGAGCAGTTCTTC

V: TRBV5-8
J: TRBJ1-2
D: NA
size: NA
CDR3: CASSKGRRLYGYTF
DNA: TGTGCCAGCAGCAAGGGACGTCGCCTCTATGGCTACACCTTC

V: TRBV28
J: TRBJ2-1
D: TRBD2
size: NA
CDR3: CASRASGGSYNEQFF
DNA: TGTGCCAGCAGGGCTAGCGGGGGCTCCTACAATGAGCAGTTCTTC

V: TRBV28
J: TRBJ1-4
D: NA
size: NA
CDR3: CASSYTGRKLFF
DNA: TGTGCCAGCAGTTACACAGGGAGAAAACTGTTTTTT